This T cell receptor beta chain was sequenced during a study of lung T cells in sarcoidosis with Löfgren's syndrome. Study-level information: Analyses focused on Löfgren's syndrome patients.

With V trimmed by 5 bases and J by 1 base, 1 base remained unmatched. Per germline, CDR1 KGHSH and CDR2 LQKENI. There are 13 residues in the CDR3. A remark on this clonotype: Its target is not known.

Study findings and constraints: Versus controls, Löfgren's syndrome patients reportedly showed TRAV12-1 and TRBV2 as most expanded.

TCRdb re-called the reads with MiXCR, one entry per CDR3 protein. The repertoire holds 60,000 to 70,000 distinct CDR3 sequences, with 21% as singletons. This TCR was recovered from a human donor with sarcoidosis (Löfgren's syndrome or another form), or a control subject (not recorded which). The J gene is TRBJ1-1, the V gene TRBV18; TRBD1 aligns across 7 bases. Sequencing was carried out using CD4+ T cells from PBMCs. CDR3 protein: CASSGQANTEAFF. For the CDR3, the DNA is TGTGCCAGCTCAGGACAGGCGAACACTGAAGCTTTCTTT.